These 28 T cell receptor beta chains originate from one sample sequenced in a study of T cells after yellow fever vaccination. TCRdb independently ran MiXCR on the 5' RACE reads; one entry per CDR3 protein. The table includes more than 450,000 distinct CDR3 sequences, 20% to 25% detected once. The specimen comprised PBMCs, sampled roughly 23 days after the first yellow fever vaccination. These receptor sequences come from a young man who received the YFV17D yellow fever vaccine.

This clonotype has more than one count but fewer than ten. V gene TRBV7-2 combines with J gene TRBJ2-5, with TRBD1 matching 9 bases. With V trimmed by 8 bases and J by 0 bases, 13 bases remained unmatched. Germline V gives CDR1 SGHTA, CDR2 FQGNSA. The CDR3 runs 17 residues. As DNA, the CDR3 is TGTGCCAGCTCGCCGGGACAGGGACGAAAGAACCAAGAGACCCAGTACTTC. Amino acid sequence: CASSPGQGRKNQETQYF.

The V call is TRBV20-1, the J call TRBJ1-2; D is undetermined. V was pared by 2 bases and J by 4 bases, with 5 bases between. The CDR3 sequence is 11 residues long. Germline CDR1 DFQATT, CDR2 SNEGSKA (reference sequence). CDR3 sequence: CSARRGYGYTF. The CDR3 region has the DNA TGCAGTGCTAGAAGAGGCTATGGCTACACCTTC.

This clonotype was seen more than once but under ten times. The chain uses TRBV20-1 and TRBJ2-1; 9 bases agree with TRBD1. The CDR3 contains 14 residues. After removal of 0 bases from V and 9 bases from J, the junction contained 6 bases not matched to a gene. The germline V gene encodes CDR1 DFQATT and CDR2 SNEGSKA (reference sequence). CDR3 protein: CSAREGTGYGEQFF. The CDR3 DNA is TGCAGTGCTAGAGAGGGGACAGGGTACGGTGAGCAGTTCTTC.

V usage is TRBV11-2 and J usage is TRBJ2-5; 7 nucleotides match TRBD1. This CDR3 spans 14 amino acids. V lost 3 bases, J lost 9 bases, and 10 bases stayed unmatched. In germline, CDR1 is SGHAT, CDR2 FQNNGV. The CDR3 bases are TGTGCCAGCAGCTTCGGGACAGCCCTAGCTGCCCAGTACTTC. This codes for CASSFGTALAAQYF.

The CDR3 coding sequence is TGTGCCAGCAGTGATGGGCAGACTGCAACTAATGAAAAACTGTTTTTT. Translated, it gives CASSDGQTATNEKLFF. The gene calls are TRBV25-1 and TRBJ1-4, with D hard to call. The CDR3 is 16 residues long. V lost 3 bases to trimming and J lost 0 bases, with 11 bases between them. The V gene's germline CDR1 is MGHDK and CDR2 SYGVNS.

CDR3 nucleotide sequence: TGTGCCAGCAGCTTAGTACGCGGGGCGTTGGCCCAGTACTTC. It translates to CASSLVRGALAQYF. The V call is TRBV7-2, the J call TRBJ2-5; perhaps TRBD2 as D (6 bases). The V end was cut by 1 base, the J end by 9 bases, with 15 bases between. Germline V lookup: CDR1 SGHTA, CDR2 FQGNSA. This CDR3 spans 14 amino acids. Together with reference TRBV7-2 and TRBJ2-5, the CDR3 gives the full variable domain: GAGVSQSPSNKVTEKGKDVELRCDPISGHTALYWYRQSLGQGLEFLIYFQGNSAPDKSGLPSDRFSAERTGGSVSTLTIQRTQQEDSAVYLCASSLVRGALAQYFGPGTRLLVL.

This clonotype has only a few counts. This chain uses TRBV25-1 with TRBJ2-3, with 10 bases lining up with TRBD1. This CDR3 spans 18 amino acids. The ends lost 5 bases at V and 2 bases at J; junction bases unmatched: 13. Looked up from germline, CDR1 is MGHDK and CDR2 is SYGVNS. CDR3 protein: CASSKTTGGAGFTDTQYF. The DNA for the CDR3 is TGTGCCAGCAGTAAAACGACAGGGGGCGCGGGGTTCACAGATACGCAGTATTTT.

The chain combines TRBV5-1 with TRBJ2-1, with 14 bases aligning to TRBD2. CDR3 size: 16 residues. The J segment lost 11 bases and the V segment lost 4 bases, leaving 11 bases of the junction unmatched. Germline V gene data show CDR1 as SGHRS and CDR2 as YFSETQ. CDR3 in DNA: TGCGCCAGCAGCGGGACTAGCGGGGGCCGTTCTCACCAGCAGTTCTTC. Its protein product is CASSGTSGGRSHQQFF.

This clonotype has a handful of counts. The CDR3 coding sequence is TGTGCCAGCAGCTTGAACCCTAGCGGGGGGGCCGGTGAGCAGTACTTC. Protein sequence: CASSLNPSGGAGEQYF. This chain uses TRBV11-2 with TRBJ2-7, with TRBD2 matching 12 bases. Trimming cost V 3 bases and J 7 bases; bases outside gene matches: 10. Germline-derived CDR1 and CDR2 are SGHAT and FQNNGV. This CDR3 region has 16 residues.

This clonotype was observed a handful of times. The rearrangement links TRBV5-1 to TRBJ2-7; possibly TRBD2 for D (6 bases). The CDR3 is 13 amino acids. Per the germline V gene, CDR1 is SGHRS and CDR2 is YFSETQ. V was pared by 3 bases and J by 3 bases, with 10 bases between. The CDR3, as DNA: TGCGCCAGCAGCTCCTCCGGGAGCTACGAGCAGTACTTC. It specifies CASSSSGSYEQYF.

The chain has TRBV20-1 and TRBJ2-1, with D unresolved. From germline, CDR1 is DFQATT and CDR2 SNEGSKA (reference sequence). V was cut by 3 bases and J by 7 bases, with 4 bases left in between. The CDR3 has 10 amino acids. The CDR3 loop is CSASVNEQFF. As DNA, the CDR3 is TGCAGTGCTAGTGTGAATGAGCAGTTCTTC.

This clonotype was picked up a small number of times. The CDR3 loop reads CASSRATGYNEQFF. Written as DNA, the CDR3 is TGCGCCAGCAGCAGAGCGACAGGGTACAATGAGCAGTTCTTC. The chain combines TRBV4-1 with TRBJ2-1; 7 nucleotides match TRBD1. Trimming removed 5 bases from V and 4 bases from J; junction bases left unmatched: 5. CDR3 size: 14 residues. Germline V gene sequence: CDR1 MGHRA, CDR2 YSYEKL.

The genes are TRBV7-9 and TRBJ1-1, with D maybe TRBD1 (6 bases). There are 14 residues in the CDR3. Germline V gives CDR1 SEHNR, CDR2 FQNEAQ (reference sequence). V lost 1 base and J 6 bases, leaving 12 bases between the germline ends. CDR3 protein: CASSLGTSGAEAFF. Here the CDR3 DNA reads TGTGCCAGCAGCTTAGGGACGTCAGGGGCTGAAGCTTTCTTT.

This clonotype was detected only a few times. The chain uses TRBV11-2 and TRBJ2-7, with D perhaps TRBD2 (6 bases). V lost 5 bases and J 3 bases, leaving 14 bases between the germline ends. Germline CDR1 and CDR2: SGHAT and FQNNGV. The CDR3 spans 14 residues. The chain's CDR3 is CASSAFSSGYEQYF. DNA of the CDR3: TGTGCCAGCAGCGCCTTTAGTAGCGGCTACGAGCAGTACTTC.

V is TRBV7-3 and J is TRBJ2-1, with 8 nucleotides matching TRBD2. After removal of 5 bases from V and 4 bases from J, the junction contained 10 bases not matched to a gene. The germline CDR1 and CDR2 sequences are SGHTA and FQGTGA. This CDR3 has 16 amino acids. CDR3 region: CASSPKTSGTYNEQFF. The DNA of the CDR3 is TGTGCCAGCAGCCCCAAAACTAGCGGAACTTACAATGAGCAGTTCTTC.

This clonotype was observed at least ten times. V gene TRBV7-3 combines with J gene TRBJ2-7; 7 nucleotides line up with TRBD2. Unmatched junction bases numbered 11, after V lost 4 bases and J lost 5 bases. The CDR3 contains 15 residues. Germline V CDR1 and CDR2: SGHTA, FQGTGA. The CDR3 reads CASSSKGTSDHEQYF. As DNA, the CDR3 is TGTGCCAGCAGCTCTAAGGGTACTAGCGATCACGAGCAGTACTTC.

This clonotype was seen a few times. This chain uses TRBV30 with TRBJ2-7, with TRBD2 matching 10 bases. In germline, CDR1 is GTSNPN, CDR2 SVGIG (reference sequence). Unmatched junction bases numbered 4, after V lost 1 base and J lost 4 bases. CDR3 size: 14 residues. The CDR3, as DNA: TGTGCCTGGAGTGCGCTAGCGGGGGTATACGAGCAGTACTTC. It codes for CAWSALAGVYEQYF.

The CDR3 region is CASSLGHNSYNEQFF. CDR3 coding DNA: TGCGCCAGCAGCTTAGGACATAACTCCTACAATGAGCAGTTCTTC. The V gene is TRBV5-1, the J gene TRBJ2-1, with D possibly being TRBD1 (5 bases). Germline V CDR1 and CDR2: SGHRS, YFSETQ. V was pared by 2 bases and J by 0 bases, with 9 bases between. The CDR3 extends over 15 amino acids.

The V call is TRBV7-2, the J call TRBJ2-5; the match to TRBD1 covers 12 bases. Trimming cost V 3 bases and J 4 bases; bases outside gene matches: 6. CDR3 length: 16 residues. Germline CDR1 and CDR2: SGHTA and FQGNSA. The CDR3 region is CASSLPGQGASETQYF. CDR3 nucleotide sequence: TGTGCCAGCAGCTTGCCGGGACAGGGGGCTTCAGAGACCCAGTACTTC. Full variable domain (outside the CDR3, taken from reference TRBV7-2 and TRBJ2-5): GAGVSQSPSNKVTEKGKDVELRCDPISGHTALYWYRQSLGQGLEFLIYFQGNSAPDKSGLPSDRFSAERTGGSVSTLTIQRTQQEDSAVYLCASSLPGQGASETQYFGPGTRLLVL.

The J gene is TRBJ1-5, the V gene TRBV12-3 or TRBV12-4; D is possibly TRBD1 (5 bases). The V end lost 6 bases, the J end lost 11 bases, and 23 bases lay between the germline ends. The length of the CDR3 is 15 residues. CDR3 DNA: TGTGCCAGCAGCCGGACCGGGACTGTCCTTCGGGCCCAGCATTTT. This codes for CASSRTGTVLRAQHF.

This clonotype was detected a few times. V and J are TRBV27 and TRBJ2-7; D is unclear. The CDR3 has 15 amino acids. Germline CDR1 MNHEY, CDR2 SMNVEV (reference sequence). Trimming took off 3 bases at V and 1 base at J, with 13 bases between the two ends. The CDR3, as DNA: TGTGCCAGCAGTTTCCGGATGCTTGGGTCCTACGAGCAGTACTTC. Its translation: CASSFRMLGSYEQYF.

This clonotype was counted a few times. The J gene is TRBJ2-5, the V gene TRBV6-2 or TRBV6-3; D remains unclear. From germline, CDR1 is MNHEY and CDR2 SVGEGT. CDR3 length: 13 residues. Trimming left V 7 bases short and J 4 bases short, with 13 bases between. The CDR3 bases are TGTGCCAGCACATCAGTTCCCCGAGAGACCCAGTACTTC. Translated, it gives CASTSVPRETQYF.

CDR3 protein: CASSHGAGSGNTIYF. Here the CDR3 DNA reads TGTGCCAGCAGCCATGGAGCAGGCTCTGGAAACACCATATATTTT. The rearrangement links TRBV14 to TRBJ1-3; no clear D gene. Germline lookup yields CDR1 SGHDN and CDR2 FVKESK. The length of the CDR3 is 15 residues. The V end lost 3 bases, the J end lost 0 bases, and 9 bases lay between the germline ends.

CDR3 loop: CASSSRTGGTGELFF. As DNA, the CDR3 is TGTGCCAGCAGCAGCCGGACAGGGGGCACCGGGGAGCTGTTTTTT. This chain uses TRBV7-2 with TRBJ2-2; TRBD1 agrees at 10 bases. Germline lookup yields CDR1 SGHTA and CDR2 FQGNSA. The CDR3 has 15 amino acids. With 5 bases clipped from V and 4 bases from J, the junction kept 4 bases outside the gene matches.

The chain combines TRBV6-2 or TRBV6-3 with TRBJ2-5, with a weak D call TRBD2 (5 bases). Between the trimmed V and J ends, which lost 7 bases and 5 bases, there was a span of 14 bases. CDR3 length: 13 amino acids. Germline lookup yields CDR1 MNHEY and CDR2 SVGEGT. The CDR3 sequence is CASNHPREETQYF. Written as DNA, the CDR3 is TGTGCCAGCAACCACCCGAGGGAGGAGACCCAGTACTTC.

V and J are TRBV20-1 and TRBJ2-1; D remains unclear. This CDR3 spans 12 amino acids. Trimming pared 5 bases from V and 6 bases from J, leaving 11 bases between. Germline CDR1 and CDR2: DFQATT and SNEGSKA (reference sequence). The CDR3 DNA is TGCAGTGCTCCCCGGTTCAGCAATGAGCAGTTCTTC. Its protein is CSAPRFSNEQFF.

J is TRBJ1-1 and V is TRBV4-3; D is unresolved. The V end lost 5 bases, the J end lost 4 bases, and 11 bases lay between the germline ends. The CDR3 contains 13 residues. Germline V lookup: CDR1 LGHNA, CDR2 YSLEER. In DNA form, the CDR3 reads TGCGCCAGCAGCTCCCGGTTGGGCACTGAAGCTTTCTTT. Protein sequence: CASSSRLGTEAFF.

This clonotype was counted between two and nine times. J is TRBJ1-1 and V is TRBV4-3; D remains unclear. The CDR3 has 14 residues. Germline-derived CDR1 and CDR2 are LGHNA and YSLEER. V lost 0 bases, J lost 1 base, and 6 bases lay in between. CDR3 nucleotides: TGCGCCAGCAGCCAAGAGCCAGCGAACACTGAAGCTTTCTTT. This translates into CASSQEPANTEAFF.